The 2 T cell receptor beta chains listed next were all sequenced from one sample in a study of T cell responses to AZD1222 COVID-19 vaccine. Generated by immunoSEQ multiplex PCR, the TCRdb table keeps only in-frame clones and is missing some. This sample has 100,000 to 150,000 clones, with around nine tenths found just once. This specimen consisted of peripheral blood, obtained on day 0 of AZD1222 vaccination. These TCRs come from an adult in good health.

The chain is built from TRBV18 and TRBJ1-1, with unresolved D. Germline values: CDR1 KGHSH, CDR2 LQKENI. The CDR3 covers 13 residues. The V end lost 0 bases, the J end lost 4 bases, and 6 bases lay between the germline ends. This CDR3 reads CASSPPPPTEAFF. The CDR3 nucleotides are TGTGCCAGCTCACCACCGCCCCCCACTGAAGCTTTCTTT. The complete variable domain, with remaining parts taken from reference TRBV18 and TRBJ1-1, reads NAGVMQNPRHLVRRRGQEARLRCSPMKGHSHVYWYRQLPEEGLKFMVYLQKENIIDESGMPKERFSAEFPKEGPSILRIQQVVRGDSAAYFCASSPPPPTEAFFGQGTRLTVV.

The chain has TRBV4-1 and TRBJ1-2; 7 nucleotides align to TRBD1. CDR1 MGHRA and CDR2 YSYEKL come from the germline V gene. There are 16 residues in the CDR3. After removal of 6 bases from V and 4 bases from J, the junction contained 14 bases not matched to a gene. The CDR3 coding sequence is TGCGCCAGCAGGAGACCGGGACAGCGAAAGTCCTATGGCTACACCTTC. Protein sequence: CASRRPGQRKSYGYTF.